These T cell receptor beta chains were read from a single sample in a study of T cell responses to AZD1222 COVID-19 vaccine. Repertoires were generated with immunoSEQ multiplex PCR, while TCRdb's copy carries only in-frame clones and drops some. The sample holds about 130,000 clones, 92% seen once. The source was peripheral blood, collected on day 0 of AZD1222 vaccination. The origin of the receptors is an adult in good health. Both conserved end residues are part of each CDR3. The order of the fields is J gene, V gene, D gene, CDR3 protein. A D gene is named only where the DNA matches it firmly.

j_call: TRBJ2-1
v_call: TRBV13
d_call: TRBD2
cdr3_aa: CASSLVPPRTSGGEQFF

j_call: TRBJ1-1
v_call: TRBV5-5
d_call: TRBD1
cdr3_aa: CASSKKDRGVGMNTEAFF

j_call: TRBJ2-3
v_call: TRBV9
d_call: NA
cdr3_aa: CASSPQGITDTQYF

j_call: TRBJ1-2
v_call: TRBV28
d_call: NA
cdr3_aa: CATLGGQPSNYGYTF

j_call: TRBJ2-1
v_call: TRBV7-2
d_call: NA
cdr3_aa: CASSQRTNSYNEQFF

j_call: TRBJ1-4
v_call: TRBV6-5
d_call: NA
cdr3_aa: CASSRRGDEKLFF

j_call: TRBJ1-2
v_call: TRBV24-1
d_call: NA
cdr3_aa: CATSNINSHGYTF

j_call: TRBJ2-7
v_call: TRBV4-2
d_call: NA
cdr3_aa: CASSQSRGTYEQYF

j_call: TRBJ2-3
v_call: TRBV2
d_call: NA
cdr3_aa: CASRGTQGDTQYF

j_call: TRBJ2-5
v_call: TRBV5-4
d_call: TRBD2
cdr3_aa: CASSPFIGGAEETQYF

j_call: TRBJ2-5
v_call: TRBV4-3
d_call: NA
cdr3_aa: CASSQDFAGETQYF

j_call: TRBJ2-3
v_call: TRBV20-1
d_call: TRBD2
cdr3_aa: CSASIPSGGWDTQYF

j_call: TRBJ1-2
v_call: TRBV7-8
d_call: NA
cdr3_aa: CASSLFSNYGYTF

j_call: TRBJ2-1
v_call: TRBV2
d_call: NA
cdr3_aa: CASRATLSNEQFF

j_call: TRBJ2-3
v_call: TRBV5-5
d_call: NA
cdr3_aa: CASSLIQGTDTQYF

j_call: TRBJ1-4
v_call: TRBV18
d_call: NA
cdr3_aa: CASDVTGTLATNEKLFF

j_call: TRBJ2-1
v_call: TRBV10-3
d_call: NA
cdr3_aa: CAISGPSYNEQFF

j_call: TRBJ1-5
v_call: TRBV20-1
d_call: NA
cdr3_aa: CSASRAPSQPQHF

j_call: TRBJ1-5
v_call: TRBV6-6
d_call: NA
cdr3_aa: CASSRMPRFNSNQPQHF

j_call: TRBJ2-3
v_call: TRBV6-1
d_call: NA
cdr3_aa: CASSEFGDTQYF

j_call: TRBJ2-5
v_call: TRBV5-4
d_call: NA
cdr3_aa: CASSLVSGGETQYF

j_call: TRBJ1-3
v_call: TRBV5-8
d_call: NA
cdr3_aa: CASSLRGSWRGNTIYF

j_call: TRBJ1-5
v_call: TRBV5-6
d_call: NA
cdr3_aa: CASSLNGERGQPQHF

j_call: TRBJ1-2
v_call: TRBV7-9
d_call: NA
cdr3_aa: CASSWKQGTASGYTF

j_call: TRBJ1-6
v_call: TRBV19
d_call: NA
cdr3_aa: CASSARDSGSPLHF

j_call: TRBJ1-1
v_call: TRBV30
d_call: TRBD1
cdr3_aa: CAWVTGEVVNTEAFF

j_call: TRBJ1-1
v_call: TRBV5-4
d_call: NA
cdr3_aa: CASPDRLNTEAFF

j_call: TRBJ1-2
v_call: TRBV27
d_call: NA
cdr3_aa: CASSWQDPRIYGYTF

j_call: TRBJ2-2
v_call: TRBV9
d_call: NA
cdr3_aa: CASSAPRGLLGTGELFF

j_call: TRBJ1-1
v_call: TRBV19
d_call: TRBD1
cdr3_aa: CASSPYTGGSTEAFF